The next 28 T cell receptor beta chains were all read from a single sample in a study of blood T cells in healthy people across ages. The use of a sample-barcoded 5' primer and a J-beta primer mix characterized a second PCR of roughly 6 to 11 cycles. TCRdb re-analysed the 5' RACE reads in MiXCR, keeping a single row per CDR3 protein. The sample has around 1.5 million distinct CDR3 sequences, roughly 64% seen once. Sequencing was carried out using blood. The receptor set was obtained from a man aged 18 to 35 in good health.

The chain carries TRBV28 and TRBJ2-7, with a possible D match to TRBD2 (6 bases). Germline assignment: CDR1 MDHEN and CDR2 SYDVKM. Deletions cut 7 bases from V and 3 bases from J, with 10 bases between. CDR3 length: 12 amino acids. The CDR3 loop reads CASTSENYEQYF. The DNA for the CDR3 is TGTGCCAGCACTAGCGAGAACTACGAGCAGTACTTC. The entire variable domain, with the rest obtained from reference TRBV28 and TRBJ2-7, is as follows: DVKVTQSSRYLVKRTGEKVFLECVQDMDHENMFWYRQDPGLGLRLIYFSYDVKMKEKGDIPEGYSVSREKKERFSLILESASTNQTSMYLCASTSENYEQYFGPGTRLTVT.

The chain has TRBV7-9 and TRBJ2-7, with 7 positions matching TRBD2. This CDR3 has 16 amino acids. The junction had 8 bases not matched to a gene; V was cut back by 0 bases and J by 3 bases. Germline V gives CDR1 SEHNR, CDR2 FQNEAQ (reference sequence). CDR3 region: CASSLASGGSGYEQYF. Written as DNA, the CDR3 is TGTGCCAGCAGCTTAGCCTCCGGCGGGAGCGGCTACGAGCAGTACTTC. The full variable domain, rest sourced from reference TRBV7-9 and TRBJ2-7, is DTGVSQNPRHKITKRGQNVTFRCDPISEHNRLYWYRQTLGQGPEFLTYFQNEAQLEKSRLLSDRFSAERPKGSFSTLEIQRTEQGDSAMYLCASSLASGGSGYEQYFGPGTRLTVT.

The rearrangement uses TRBV4-1 and TRBJ2-1, with 10 bases identical to TRBD2. Germline V CDR1 and CDR2: MGHRA, YSYEKL. V was pared by 0 bases and J by 8 bases, with 7 bases of the junction left unmatched. The CDR3 runs to 16 residues. The CDR3 sequence: CASSQDTSGRVHEQFF. CDR3 nucleotides: TGCGCCAGCAGCCAAGATACGAGCGGGAGGGTTCATGAGCAGTTCTTC.

The chain couples TRBV4-1 to TRBJ1-2, with D perhaps matching TRBD1 (5 bases). Germline CDR1 and CDR2: MGHRA and YSYEKL. This CDR3 is 15 amino acids long. Trimming pared 0 bases from V and 7 bases from J, leaving 15 bases between. Written as DNA, the CDR3 is TGCGCCAGCAGCCAAGAGGGGCCGGTGTCGGGTGGCTACACCTTC. Amino acids: CASSQEGPVSGGYTF.

The gene calls are TRBV20-1 and TRBJ2-7; perhaps D is TRBD1 or TRBD2 (5 bases each). Deletions cut 5 bases from V and 2 bases from J, with 16 bases between. The CDR3 consists of 14 residues. Germline V CDR1 and CDR2: DFQATT, SNEGSKA (reference sequence). This chain's CDR3 is CSAGDGIGTYEQYF. The CDR3 DNA reads TGCAGTGCTGGGGACGGGATTGGAACCTACGAGCAGTACTTC.

V gene TRBV27 combines with J gene TRBJ1-1; D remains ambiguous. The CDR3 has 13 residues. Germline CDR1 is MNHEY and CDR2 is SMNVEV (reference sequence). Between the trimmed V and J ends, which lost 4 bases and 5 bases, there was a span of 11 bases. In DNA form, the CDR3 reads TGTGCCAGCAGTTATACTCCTGGGACTGAAGCTTTCTTT. It is translated as CASSYTPGTEAFF.

V gene TRBV10-3 combines with J gene TRBJ2-3, with TRBD2 as a possible D gene (5 bases). Trimming shortened V by 6 bases and J by 1 base, and 11 bases separated the two germline ends. The V gene's germline CDR1 is ENHRY and CDR2 SYGVKD. The CDR3 runs 14 residues. The CDR3 spells CAISPGIGTDTQYF. In DNA, the CDR3 is TGTGCCATCAGCCCCGGGATTGGCACAGATACGCAGTATTTT.

The chain is built from TRBV2 and TRBJ2-7; D perhaps matches TRBD2 (5 bases). V was trimmed by 8 bases and J by 0 bases, leaving 17 bases between them. The germline V gene has CDR1 SNHLY and CDR2 FYNNEI. This CDR3 comprises 15 residues. CDR3 nucleotide sequence: TGTGCCAGCGGGCGACTATCGGGGAGCTCCTACGAGCAGTACTTC. Encoded protein: CASGRLSGSSYEQYF. Complete variable domain (other parts from reference TRBV2 and TRBJ2-7): EPEVTQTPSHQVTQMGQEVILRCVPISNHLYFYWYRQILGQKVEFLVSFYNNEISEKSEIFDDQFSVERPDGSNFTLKIRSTKLEDSAMYFCASGRLSGSSYEQYFGPGTRLTVT.

The chain carries TRBV29-1 and TRBJ1-1; D may be TRBD1 (5 bases). The CDR3 sequence is 15 residues long. Germline CDR1 is SQVTM and CDR2 is ANQGSEA. V dropped 3 bases and J dropped 1 base, with 15 bases sitting between them. The CDR3, as DNA: TGCAGCGTTGACGGGGCCGGCAGGGAGAACACTGAAGCTTTCTTT. This encodes CSVDGAGRENTEAFF.

The chain uses TRBV20-1 and TRBJ1-6; the match to TRBD1 covers 7 bases. V dropped 6 bases and J dropped 4; count of bases not matched to a gene: 6. This CDR3 has 14 amino acids. From germline, CDR1 is DFQATT and CDR2 SNEGSKA (reference sequence). CDR3: CSAIDRVYNSPLHF. The CDR3 DNA sequence: TGCAGTGCCATTGACAGGGTGTATAATTCACCCCTCCACTTT.

This clonotype was recorded a few times. The chain has TRBV20-1 and TRBJ2-7, with a weak D call TRBD1 (5 bases). Between the trimmed V and J ends, which lost 2 bases and 7 bases, there was a span of 15 bases. The CDR3 has 13 amino acids. Per the germline V gene, CDR1 is DFQATT and CDR2 is SNEGSKA (reference sequence). The CDR3 reads CSARQGIMREQYF. CDR3 in DNA: TGCAGTGCTAGACAGGGCATCATGAGGGAGCAGTACTTC.

This sequence joins TRBV6-6 and TRBJ2-3, with 10 bases that match TRBD2. With 2 bases clipped from V and 3 bases from J, the junction kept 2 bases outside the gene matches. The germline V gene encodes CDR1 MNHNY and CDR2 SVGAGI (reference sequence). The CDR3 runs to 15 residues. CDR3 in amino acids: CASSYKRGGTDTQYF. In DNA, the CDR3 is TGTGCCAGCAGTTACAAGCGGGGGGGTACAGATACGCAGTATTTT.

This clonotype was observed a few times. The chain carries TRBV4-2 and TRBJ2-1; no firm D call. V lost 1 base and J 6 bases, leaving 10 bases between the germline ends. The V gene's germline CDR1 is LGHNA and CDR2 YNFKEQ. The CDR3 has 14 residues. The CDR3: CASSQVKDGNEQFF. CDR3 sequence (DNA): TGTGCCAGCAGCCAAGTCAAGGACGGCAATGAGCAGTTCTTC.

This clonotype was seen a single time. The junction shows a germline mismatch at one end, possibly a read error. The chain employs TRBV6-5 and TRBJ1-1, with a weak D call TRBD1 (5 bases). Germline CDR1 and CDR2: MNHEY and SVGAGI. The length of the CDR3 is 14 residues. Here the CDR3 reads CASSDSAGLTEAFF. In DNA form, the CDR3 reads TGTGCCAGCAGTGACTCCGCAGGGTTGACAGAAGCTTTCTTT.

The chain recombines TRBV7-9 with TRBJ1-1; 7 bases line up with TRBD1. J gave up 5 bases and V 5 bases, and 20 bases lay outside the gene matches. Germline CDR1 and CDR2: SEHNR and FQNEAQ (reference sequence). CDR3 size: 18 residues. The CDR3 bases are TGTGCCAGCAGCGAACCAAACCCGGCGAGACAGGGTTTGACTGAAGCTTTCTTT. Translating gives CASSEPNPARQGLTEAFF.

The chain couples TRBV27 to TRBJ2-1; 8 nucleotides line up with TRBD2. The J call is in doubt because the DNA end fits TRBJ2-7 better. The CDR3 is made up of 14 amino acids. Germline CDR1 is MNHEY and CDR2 is SMNVEV (reference sequence). This CDR3 reads CASREGPSLYEQYF. The CDR3 DNA reads TGTGCCAGTCGGGAGGGGCCCTCCCTGTACGAGCAGTACTTC.

This clonotype was observed a handful of times. V and J are TRBV4-1 and TRBJ2-1; 13 bases are a match to TRBD2. The germline CDR1 and CDR2 sequences are MGHRA and YSYEKL. The CDR3 covers 16 residues. Trimming at V came to 4 bases and at J to 9 bases, leaving 9 bases not matched to a gene. The CDR3 region has the DNA TGCGCCAGCAGCCCGCTGGGACTAGCGGGGAGGGGTGAGCAGTTCTTC. Translated, it gives CASSPLGLAGRGEQFF.

The J gene is TRBJ2-2, the V gene TRBV10-3; D perhaps matches TRBD2 (5 bases). The CDR3 has 12 amino acids. Germline lookup yields CDR1 ENHRY and CDR2 SYGVKD. Trimming pared 4 bases from V and 5 bases from J, leaving 5 bases between. The CDR3 DNA reads as TGTGCCATCAGTGCGGGAACCGGGGAGCTGTTTTTT. This gives the protein CAISAGTGELFF.

V usage is TRBV2 and J usage is TRBJ2-5; D is perhaps TRBD1 or TRBD2 (5 bases each). V lost 4 bases to trimming and J lost 3 bases, with 15 bases between them. Germline V gene sequence: CDR1 SNHLY, CDR2 FYNNEI. This CDR3 is built from 15 residues. The CDR3 DNA reads as TGTGCCAGCAGTGCGTTTCAGGGACGGGAAGAGACCCAGTACTTC. Its protein is CASSAFQGREETQYF.

V is TRBV19 and J is TRBJ2-7, with TRBD1 matching over 7 bases. Germline CDR1 LNHDA, CDR2 SQIVND (reference sequence). Unmatched junction bases numbered 12, after V lost 10 bases and J lost 6 bases. The CDR3 loop spans 13 amino acids. The CDR3 DNA reads as TGTGCCACTCTCGACAGGGTCGTCGGCGAGCAGTACTTC. Encoded protein: CATLDRVVGEQYF.

CDR3 sequence: CAISVGSQETQYF. The CDR3 DNA sequence: TGTGCCATCAGTGTGGGATCCCAAGAGACCCAGTACTTC. The V call is TRBV10-3, the J call TRBJ2-5; D remains unclear. The CDR3 runs 13 residues. The germline CDR1 and CDR2 sequences are ENHRY and SYGVKD. V gave up 4 bases and J gave up 1 base, with 7 bases separating them.

The rearrangement joins TRBV20-1 to TRBJ2-3, with TRBD2 matching over 10 bases. The junction had 5 bases not matched to a gene; V was cut back by 1 base and J by 4 bases. The CDR3 is 15 residues long. Germline CDR1 and CDR2: DFQATT and SNEGSKA (reference sequence). CDR3 in DNA: TGCAGTGCTAGAGTCCTAGCGGGAGTACCAGATACGCAGTATTTT. Amino acid sequence: CSARVLAGVPDTQYF.

This chain links TRBV15 with TRBJ2-1, with TRBD2 matching over 7 bases. Germline loops: CDR1 LNHNV, CDR2 YYDKDF (reference sequence). CDR3 length: 17 amino acids. V gave up 1 base and J gave up 2 bases; unmatched junction bases: 8. The CDR3 bases are TGTGCCACCAGCAGAGGCCGCGGGGCGGGGGCCTACAATGAGCAGTTCTTC. It encodes CATSRGRGAGAYNEQFF.

This chain connects TRBV5-1 to TRBJ1-4, with 7 bases fitting TRBD1. With 4 bases clipped from V and 8 bases from J, the junction kept 8 bases outside the gene matches. Germline CDR1 and CDR2: SGHRS and YFSETQ. The CDR3 is 14 residues long. CDR3 DNA: TGCGCCAGCAGCAACCGACAGGGCGAGGAAAAACTGTTTTTT. It translates to CASSNRQGEEKLFF.

The chain combines TRBV6-5 with TRBJ2-7; a weak D match, TRBD1 (6 bases). Germline assignment: CDR1 MNHEY and CDR2 SVGAGI. Trimming took off 4 bases at V and 2 bases at J, with 21 bases between the two ends. This CDR3 is 17 amino acids long. The CDR3 reads CASSSTTVRDKAYEQYF. CDR3 nucleotide sequence: TGTGCCAGCAGTTCCACTACGGTAAGGGACAAAGCCTACGAGCAGTACTTC.

The rearrangement links TRBV7-2 to TRBJ1-2, with 8 positions matching TRBD1. Germline CDR1 and CDR2: SGHTA and FQGNSA. V shed 5 bases and J 4 bases; nucleotides not matched to a gene: 15. The CDR3 extends over 17 amino acids. CDR3 DNA: TGTGCCAGCAGCCTTAACGCCGGGCAGGGGGCCTTCTATGGCTACACCTTC. Translation gives CASSLNAGQGAFYGYTF.

This chain joins TRBV12-3 or TRBV12-4 and TRBJ1-5, with D possibly matching TRBD1 (6 bases). Trimming left V 4 bases short and J 3 bases short, with 19 bases between. The CDR3 consists of 17 residues. The CDR3 nucleotides are TGTGCCAGCAGTTGGGCCTCCCCTACAGGGATCAATCAGCCCCAGCATTTT. It translates to CASSWASPTGINQPQHF.

The CDR3 bases are TGCAGTGCTAGGGCCAGGCCGAACACTGAAGCTTTCTTT. Encoded protein: CSARARPNTEAFF. The chain combines TRBV20-1 with TRBJ1-1, with D unresolved. Germline values: CDR1 DFQATT, CDR2 SNEGSKA (reference sequence). This CDR3 has 13 residues. With 3 bases removed from V and 1 base from J, the gap between germline ends came to 9 bases.